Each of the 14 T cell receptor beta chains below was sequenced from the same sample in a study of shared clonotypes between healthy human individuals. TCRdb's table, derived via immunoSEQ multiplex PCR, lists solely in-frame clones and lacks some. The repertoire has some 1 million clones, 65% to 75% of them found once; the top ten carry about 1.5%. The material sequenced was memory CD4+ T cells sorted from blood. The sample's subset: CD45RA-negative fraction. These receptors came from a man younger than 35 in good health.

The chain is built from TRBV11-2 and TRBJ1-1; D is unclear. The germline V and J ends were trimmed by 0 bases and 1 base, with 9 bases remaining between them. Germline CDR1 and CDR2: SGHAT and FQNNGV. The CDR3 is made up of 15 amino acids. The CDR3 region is CASSLDSLANTEAFF. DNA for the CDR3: TGTGCCAGCAGCTTAGATAGTCTGGCGAACACTGAAGCTTTCTTT.

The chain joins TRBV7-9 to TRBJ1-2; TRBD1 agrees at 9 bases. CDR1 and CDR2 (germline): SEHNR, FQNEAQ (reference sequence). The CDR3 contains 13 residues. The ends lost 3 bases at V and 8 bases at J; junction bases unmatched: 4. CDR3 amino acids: CASSFGQGTGYTF. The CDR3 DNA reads TGTGCCAGCAGCTTCGGACAGGGGACCGGCTACACCTTC.

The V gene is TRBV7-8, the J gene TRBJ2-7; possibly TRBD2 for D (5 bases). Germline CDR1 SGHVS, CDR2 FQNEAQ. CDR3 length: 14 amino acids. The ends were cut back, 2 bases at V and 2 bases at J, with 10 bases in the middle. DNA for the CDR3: TGTGCCAGCAGCTTAAGGAGCGGCCCCTACGAGCAGTACTTC. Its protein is CASSLRSGPYEQYF.

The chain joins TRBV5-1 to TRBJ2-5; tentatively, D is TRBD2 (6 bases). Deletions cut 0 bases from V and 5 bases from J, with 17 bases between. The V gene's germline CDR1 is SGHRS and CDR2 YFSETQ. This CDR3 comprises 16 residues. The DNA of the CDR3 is TGCGCCAGCAGCTTGGATTTCGGGGGACCGCGGGAGACCCAGTACTTC. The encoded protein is CASSLDFGGPRETQYF.

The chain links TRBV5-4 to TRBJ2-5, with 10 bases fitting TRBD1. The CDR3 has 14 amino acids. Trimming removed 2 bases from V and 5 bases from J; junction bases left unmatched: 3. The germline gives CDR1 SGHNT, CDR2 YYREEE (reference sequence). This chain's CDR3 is CASSLPDRGETQYF. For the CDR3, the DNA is TGTGCCAGCAGCTTACCGGACAGGGGGGAGACCCAGTACTTC. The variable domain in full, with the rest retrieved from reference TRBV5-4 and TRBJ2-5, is ETGVTQSPTHLIKTRGQQVTLRCSSQSGHNTVSWYQQALGQGPQFIFQYYREEENGRGNFPPRFSGLQFPNYSSELNVNALELDDSALYLCASSLPDRGETQYFGPGTRLLVL.

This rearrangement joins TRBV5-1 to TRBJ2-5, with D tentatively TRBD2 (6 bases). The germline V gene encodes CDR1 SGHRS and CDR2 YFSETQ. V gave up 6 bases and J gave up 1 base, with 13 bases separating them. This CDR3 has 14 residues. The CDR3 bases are TGCGCCAGCAAGGCGGGGTCGTTCCAAGAGACCCAGTACTTC. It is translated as CASKAGSFQETQYF.

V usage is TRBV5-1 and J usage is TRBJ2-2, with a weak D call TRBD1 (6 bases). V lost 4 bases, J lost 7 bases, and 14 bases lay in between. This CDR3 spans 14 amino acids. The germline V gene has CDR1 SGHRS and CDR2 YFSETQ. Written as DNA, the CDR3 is TGCGCCAGCAGCCCGATACAGGGAGTCGGGGAGCTGTTTTTT. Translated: CASSPIQGVGELFF.

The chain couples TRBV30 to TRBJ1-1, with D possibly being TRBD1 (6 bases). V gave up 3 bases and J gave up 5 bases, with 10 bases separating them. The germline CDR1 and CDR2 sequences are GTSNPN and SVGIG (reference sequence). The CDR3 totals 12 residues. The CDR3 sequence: CAWSRGWTEAFF. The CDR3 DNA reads TGTGCCTGGAGCAGGGGTTGGACTGAAGCTTTCTTT.

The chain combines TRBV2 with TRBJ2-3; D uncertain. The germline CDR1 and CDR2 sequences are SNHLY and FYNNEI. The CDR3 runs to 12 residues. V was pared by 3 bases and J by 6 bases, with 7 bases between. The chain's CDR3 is CASSELEDTQYF. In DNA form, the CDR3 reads TGTGCCAGCAGTGAGCTGGAGGATACGCAGTATTTT. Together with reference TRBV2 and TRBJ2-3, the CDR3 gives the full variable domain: EPEVTQTPSHQVTQMGQEVILRCVPISNHLYFYWYRQILGQKVEFLVSFYNNEISEKSEIFDDQFSVERPDGSNFTLKIRSTKLEDSAMYFCASSELEDTQYFGPGTRLTVL.

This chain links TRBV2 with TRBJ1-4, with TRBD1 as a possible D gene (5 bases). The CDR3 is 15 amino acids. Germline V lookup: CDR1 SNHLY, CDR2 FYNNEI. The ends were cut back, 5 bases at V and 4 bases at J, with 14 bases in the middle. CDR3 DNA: TGTGCCAGCAGTAAGGAGAAGGGGATTAATGAAAAACTGTTTTTT. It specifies CASSKEKGINEKLFF.

CDR3 sequence (DNA): TGTGCCAGTAGTTCGGAACTCCGGGAGTTTAACTATGGCTACACCTTC. Its translation is CASSSELREFNYGYTF. This chain links TRBV19 with TRBJ1-2; D is unresolved. V lost 5 bases, J lost 1 base, and 17 bases lay in between. This CDR3 comprises 16 residues. Germline assignment: CDR1 LNHDA and CDR2 SQIVND (reference sequence). Full variable domain (rest looked up from reference TRBV19 and TRBJ1-2): DGGITQSPKYLFRKEGQNVTLSCEQNLNHDAMYWYRQDPGQGLRLIYYSQIVNDFQKGDIAEGYSVSREKKESFPLTVTSAQKNPTAFYLCASSSELREFNYGYTFGSGTRLTVV.

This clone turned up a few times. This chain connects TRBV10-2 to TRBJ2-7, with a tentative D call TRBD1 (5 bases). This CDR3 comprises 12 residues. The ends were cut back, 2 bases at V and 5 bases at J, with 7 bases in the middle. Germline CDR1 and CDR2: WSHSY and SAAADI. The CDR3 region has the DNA TGCGCCAGCAGTGAGACAGGACACGAGCAGTACTTC. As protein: CASSETGHEQYF.

The CDR3 spells CASSAHSGNEQFF. The DNA of the CDR3 is TGTGCCAGCAGTGCCCATAGTGGGAATGAGCAGTTCTTC. This chain joins TRBV6-4 and TRBJ2-1, with no clear D. V lost 4 bases, J lost 7 bases, and 11 bases lay in between. Germline assignment: CDR1 MRHNA and CDR2 SNTAGT. This CDR3 is built from 13 residues.

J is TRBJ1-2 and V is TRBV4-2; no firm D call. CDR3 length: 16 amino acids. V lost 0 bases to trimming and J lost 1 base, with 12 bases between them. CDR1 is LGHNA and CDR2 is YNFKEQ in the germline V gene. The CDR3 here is CASSQDGPQFNYGYTF. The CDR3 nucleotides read TGTGCCAGCAGCCAAGATGGGCCCCAGTTTAACTATGGCTACACCTTC.